This paragraph reports one T cell receptor (beta chain). No antigen is known for it. This sample is part of a study of cytomegalovirus exposure and HLA in healthy donors. Points from the study as a whole: According to reports, the classifier identified cytomegalovirus status with high specificity and sensitivity. Researchers reported in a later analysis that a missense DCLRE1C variant was tied to TCR beta V- and J-gene trimming.

V was pared by 6 bases and J by 8 bases, with 11 bases between. This CDR3 is built from 12 residues. CDR1 and CDR2 from the germline V gene are SGHAT and FQNNGV. The PCR contained 60 Vbeta and 13 Jbeta primers. Clones were read by immunoSEQ multiplex PCR, and TCRdb kept only the in-frame ones, dropping some. The table has some 67,000 clones, roughly nine tenths seen once; the top ten hold roughly 12%. The clonotype comes from a woman in her twenties or thirties in good health and CMV-seropositive. The genes are TRBV11-2 and TRBJ2-1; D might be TRBD2 (5 bases). Input material: PBMCs. For the CDR3, the DNA is TGTGCCAGCAGGGGAGAGGAGGATGAGCAGTTCTTC. Its translation: CASRGEEDEQFF.